This T cell receptor beta chain was captured by sequencing in a study of cytomegalovirus exposure and HLA in healthy donors. The CDR3 has 16 residues. Germline-derived CDR1 and CDR2 are SEHNR and FQNEAQ (reference sequence). Details on this clone: The antigen is undetermined. A read error may produce the germline difference seen at one junction end.

A multiplex PCR was run with 60 Vbeta primers and 13 Jbeta primers. In the original processing: Later, an analysis found roughly 80 million unique TCR beta chains, and around 12 million of these were shared. This table comes from immunoSEQ multiplex PCR, and its TCRdb copy is limited to in-frame clones, with some not included. V and J calls and clone size follow that table, whereas D and trimming were derived from the DNA. The data show about 140,000 clones, around 83% seen once. General study points: A later analysis reportedly found fewer N-insertions in an Asian-associated ancestry cluster than the approximately 670-donor mean.

The receptor comes from a man aged 40-55 years in good health and CMV-seropositive. The gene calls are TRBV7-9 and TRBJ2-5; D gene uncertain. Sequencing was done on a sample of PBMCs. CDR3 nucleotides: TGTTCCAGCAGCTTACATGCTCTGAGGCTTTCGGAGACCCAGTACTTC. Its translation: CSSSLHALRLSETQYF. Full variable domain (outside the CDR3, taken from reference TRBV7-9 and TRBJ2-5): DTGVSQNPRHKITKRGQNVTFRCDPISEHNRLYWYRQTLGQGPEFLTYFQNEAQLEKSRLLSDRFSAERPKGSFSTLEIQRTEQGDSAMYLCSSSLHALRLSETQYFGPGTRLLVL.